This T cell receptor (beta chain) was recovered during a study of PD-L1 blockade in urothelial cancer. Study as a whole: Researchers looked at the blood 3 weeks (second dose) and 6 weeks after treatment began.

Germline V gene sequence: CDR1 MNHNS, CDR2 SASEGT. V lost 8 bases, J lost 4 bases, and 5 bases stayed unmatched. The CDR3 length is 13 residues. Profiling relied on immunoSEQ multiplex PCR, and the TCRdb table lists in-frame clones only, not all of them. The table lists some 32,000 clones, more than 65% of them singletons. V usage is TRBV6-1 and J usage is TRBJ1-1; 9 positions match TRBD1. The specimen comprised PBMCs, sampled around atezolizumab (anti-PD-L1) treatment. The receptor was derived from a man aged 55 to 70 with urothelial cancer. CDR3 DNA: TGTGCCAGCCTACAGGGGGCGAGCACTGAAGCTTTCTTT. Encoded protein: CASLQGASTEAFF.